The T cell receptor (beta chain) described here comes from a study of patients and donors after allogeneic stem cell transplantation. Using its own MiXCR run on the RT-PCR reads, TCRdb lists one record per CDR3 protein. The sample carries about a million distinct CDR3 sequences, roughly 18% recorded once. Per germline, CDR1 LGHDT and CDR2 YNNKEL (reference sequence). The V end was cut by 0 bases, the J end by 7 bases, with 15 bases between. The CDR3 loop spans 15 amino acids. The source material was blood, either unsorted or a sorted T cell fraction (not recorded which). The chain has TRBV3-1 and TRBJ1-2, with D perhaps TRBD1 (6 bases). The TCR comes from a human donor who was either an allogeneic HSCT recipient or a stem cell or donor lymphocyte infusion donor (not recorded which). It is not recorded whose cells these are; they may come from a transplant donor. This CDR3 reads CASSQDARGSSGYTF. CDR3 DNA sequence: TGTGCCAGCAGCCAAGACGCCAGGGGTTCCTCTGGCTACACCTTC.